A single sample gave rise to the 3 T cell receptor beta chains below, sequenced in a study of blood T cell repertoires in COVID-19. Produced via immunoSEQ multiplex PCR; TCRdb's table is partial and in-frame only. The repertoire includes some 200,000 clones, under 90% of them detected once, and 4.8% sits in the top ten. Sequenced sample: PBMCs or T cells enriched from blood (not recorded which). The receptors shown here come from a woman in her forties or fifties who had been exposed to COVID-19.

J is TRBJ1-2 and V is TRBV7-9; a possible D gene is TRBD1 (5 bases). V was shortened by 2 bases and J by 0 bases, with 22 bases between the two germline ends. CDR3 size: 19 residues. The germline V gene has CDR1 SEHNR and CDR2 FQNEAQ (reference sequence). The CDR3, as DNA: TGTGCCAGCAGCTTACCCCGGGGGGGGACGAAGGAATCTAACTATGGCTACACCTTC. It is translated as CASSLPRGGTKESNYGYTF.

This rearrangement joins TRBV18 to TRBJ1-4; D is possibly TRBD1 (6 bases). CDR1 is KGHSH, CDR2 LQKENI, per germline. The CDR3 contains 16 residues. V was cut by 3 bases and J by 0 bases, with 11 bases left in between. The CDR3 is CASSPRQVSTNEKLFF. DNA of the CDR3: TGTGCCAGCTCACCCCGACAGGTCTCAACTAATGAAAAACTGTTTTTT.

The gene calls are TRBV27 and TRBJ1-5, with TRBD1 as a possible D gene (5 bases). V was pared by 4 bases and J by 0 bases, with 10 bases between. In germline, CDR1 is MNHEY, CDR2 SMNVEV (reference sequence). The CDR3 length is 15 residues. The CDR3 reads CASSWGRGSNQPQHF. In nucleotides, the CDR3 is TGTGCCAGCAGTTGGGGGAGGGGTAGCAATCAGCCCCAGCATTTT.